These T cell receptor beta chains were read from a single sample in a study of PD-L1 blockade in urothelial cancer. The assay was immunoSEQ multiplex PCR, and TCRdb's table has in-frame clones only and misses some. The table has 30,000 to 40,000 clones, 90% to 95% seen once; the top ten hold approximately 10%. Sequences were derived from PBMCs, sampled around atezolizumab (anti-PD-L1) treatment. The source of these receptors is a woman aged 55-69 years with urothelial cancer. Each CDR3 is given with its conserved first and last residue.

len,j_gene,v_gene,CDR3aa
12,TRBJ1-2,TRBV29-1,CSVDKTIGGYTF
16,TRBJ1-3,TRBV21-1,CASSKGSSNSGNTIYF
15,TRBJ1-4,TRBV28,CASKAGGATNEKLFF
15,TRBJ2-1,TRBV11-2,CASRIVAGAPNEQFF
15,TRBJ2-7,TRBV27,CASRRAGTGEYEQYF
14,TRBJ2-1,TRBV7-8,CASTVAGAGDEQFF
17,TRBJ2-2,TRBV19,CASSSVRGTANTGELFF
14,TRBJ2-5,TRBV2,CASRYAGSSETQYF
14,TRBJ1-4,TRBV27,CASSWTGPYEKLFF
15,TRBJ1-4,TRBV7-9,CASSLGLGAREKLFF
16,TRBJ2-2,TRBV4-1,CASSPVQGVITGELFF
13,TRBJ2-2,TRBV9,CASSVVDTGELFF
16,TRBJ2-7,TRBV5-5,CASSLPLAGGEYEQYF
15,TRBJ2-7,TRBV4-2,CASSQGTSGYYEQYF
15,TRBJ1-2,TRBV19,CASSMVMAVNYGYTF
14,TRBJ1-5,TRBV27,CAPAGDNSNQPQHF
16,TRBJ2-5,TRBV2,CASNRGRGTLGETQYF
14,TRBJ2-5,TRBV5-1,CASRGLAGQETQYF
14,TRBJ2-1,TRBV7-2,CASSRGQGASEQFF
21,TRBJ2-6,TRBV27,CASSSPRFLTGAAAGANVLTF
15,TRBJ2-3,TRBV14,CASSQLASWADTQYF
11,TRBJ1-2,TRBV2,CASRYRGGYTF
15,TRBJ1-2,TRBV6-5,CASSSPDRESHGYTF
16,TRBJ2-7,TRBV5-1,CASSFRSGTGNYEQYF
15,TRBJ2-1,TRBV5-1,CASSPGQASYNEQFF
19,TRBJ2-1,TRBV7-8,CASSLALVAGGVSYNEQFF
13,TRBJ2-7,TRBV28,CASSLTSGYEQYF
13,TRBJ2-3,TRBV18,CASSGDITDTQYF
13,TRBJ2-5,TRBV7-3,CASSPGAGETQYF
16,TRBJ2-3,TRBV11-2,CASSLSSGSGSDTQYF
13,TRBJ2-3,TRBV18,CASSVASTDTQYF
13,TRBJ1-5,TRBV10-3,CAISAQGNQPQHF
13,TRBJ2-7,TRBV19,CASSMTGLYEQYF
16,TRBJ2-7,TRBV29-1,CSVVGTSGMSSYEQYF
20,TRBJ2-3,TRBV9,CASSVSSEGSGRGRTDTQYF
15,TRBJ2-7,TRBV15,CATSRGAGPLYEQYF
16,TRBJ2-3,TRBV19,CASSPYDRISTDTQYF
17,TRBJ2-2,TRBV19,CASTKRRGPLVAGELFF
14,TRBJ2-7,TRBV2,CASSLDRGMYEQYF
13,TRBJ2-5,TRBV5-4,CASSFQRERAQYF
15,TRBJ2-2,TRBV5-8,CASKPGHFISGELFF
14,TRBJ1-1,TRBV30,CAWKGAGGNTEAFF
12,TRBJ2-4,TRBV21-1,CASSKDRQGQYF
12,TRBJ1-5,TRBV29-1,CSVGWGDQPQHF
15,TRBJ1-2,TRBV28,CASSLTTGGAPGYTF
15,TRBJ2-1,TRBV21-1,CASSKVAGRCNEQFF
14,TRBJ2-5,TRBV28,CASSLGGSGETQYF
17,TRBJ2-7,TRBV9,CATFAELDRPSLGEQYF
13,TRBJ2-1,TRBV7-9,CASRETEYNEQFF
14,TRBJ2-7,TRBV18,CASSPTRAEGRQYF
17,TRBJ2-1,TRBV5-1,CASSLSVGGGALGEQFF
15,TRBJ1-1,TRBV15,CATSRATGGNTEAFF
18,TRBJ2-1,TRBV19,CASSIDLGGLAVYNEQFF
14,TRBJ2-5,TRBV27,CASSFGSPTETQYF
19,TRBJ1-3,TRBV18,CASSPISMQGSTSGNTIYF
14,TRBJ2-7,TRBV7-8,CASSPGTVIYEQYF
14,TRBJ2-1,TRBV5-1,CASSLWREIDEQFF
14,TRBJ2-5,TRBV6-6,CASSYSSRQETQYF
17,TRBJ2-4,TRBV2,CASSESHWGGAKNIQYF